Below, one T cell receptor (beta chain) is given with its context. Its antigen is still unknown. This entry belongs to a study of shared clonotypes between healthy human individuals. The study, taken as a whole, reports: Relative to their counterparts shared across all four donors, non-shared clonotypes exhibited diminished generation probabilities. A handful of donors had 4% to 5% of their naive CD4 clonotypes in common.

Terminally differentiated effector memory CD45RA+ cells were excluded from the naive CD8 cells, which were CD45RO-negative and positively selected for CCR7. Original processing methods: Junction-only sequences without quality scores were provided by ImmunoSEQ, so filtering was different. Libraries were prepared by immunoSEQ multiplex PCR; TCRdb keeps only in-frame clonotypes and omits some of them. D and trimming come from the DNA, and the V and J calls and clone size come from that table. The sample consists of more than 2 million clones, around 96% of them appearing once. From germline, CDR1 is WNHNN and CDR2 SYGVQD (reference sequence). V shed 8 bases and J 5 bases; nucleotides not matched to a gene: 15. The length of the CDR3 is 16 residues.

The rearrangement links TRBV10-1 to TRBJ2-3; 8 nucleotides align to TRBD1. This TCR was sampled from a man in his late teens or twenties in good health. Input material: naive CD8+ T cells sorted from blood. The CDR3 nucleotides read TGCGCCAGCCCCCGTTCCACAGGGGGTAAGGAAGATACGCAGTATTTT. The encoded protein is CASPRSTGGKEDTQYF.